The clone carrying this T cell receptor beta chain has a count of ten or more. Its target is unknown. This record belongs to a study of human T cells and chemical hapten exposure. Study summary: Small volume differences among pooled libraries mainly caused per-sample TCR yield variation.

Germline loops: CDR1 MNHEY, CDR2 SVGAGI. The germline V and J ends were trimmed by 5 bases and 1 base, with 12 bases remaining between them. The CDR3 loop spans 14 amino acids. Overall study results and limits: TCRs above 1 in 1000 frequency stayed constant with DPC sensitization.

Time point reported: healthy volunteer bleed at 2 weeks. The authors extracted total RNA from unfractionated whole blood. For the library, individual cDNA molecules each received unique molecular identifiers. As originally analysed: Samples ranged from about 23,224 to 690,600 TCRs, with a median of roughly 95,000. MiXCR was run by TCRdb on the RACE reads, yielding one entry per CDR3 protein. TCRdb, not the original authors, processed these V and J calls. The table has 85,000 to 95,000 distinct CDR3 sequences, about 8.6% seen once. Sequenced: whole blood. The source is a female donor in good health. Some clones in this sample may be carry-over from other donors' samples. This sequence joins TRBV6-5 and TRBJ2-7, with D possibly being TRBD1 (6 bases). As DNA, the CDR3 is TGTGCCAGCAGTAGGGACATGAGATCCTACGAGCAGTACTTC. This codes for CASSRDMRSYEQYF.